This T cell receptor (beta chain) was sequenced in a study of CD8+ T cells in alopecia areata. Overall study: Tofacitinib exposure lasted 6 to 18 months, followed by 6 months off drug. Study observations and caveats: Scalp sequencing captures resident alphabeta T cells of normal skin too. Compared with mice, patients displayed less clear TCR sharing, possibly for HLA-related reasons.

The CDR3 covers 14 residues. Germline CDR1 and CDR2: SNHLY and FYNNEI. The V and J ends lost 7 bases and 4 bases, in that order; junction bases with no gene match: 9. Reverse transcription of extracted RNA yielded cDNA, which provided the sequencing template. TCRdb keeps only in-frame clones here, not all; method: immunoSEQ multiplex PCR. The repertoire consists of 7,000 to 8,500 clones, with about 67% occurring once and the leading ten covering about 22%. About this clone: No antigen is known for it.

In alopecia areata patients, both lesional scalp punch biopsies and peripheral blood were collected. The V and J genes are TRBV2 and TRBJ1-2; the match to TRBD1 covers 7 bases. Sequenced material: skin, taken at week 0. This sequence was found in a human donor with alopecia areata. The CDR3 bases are TGTGCCAGCACAAGAGACAGGGAGAGCTATGGCTACACCTTC. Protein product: CASTRDRESYGYTF.